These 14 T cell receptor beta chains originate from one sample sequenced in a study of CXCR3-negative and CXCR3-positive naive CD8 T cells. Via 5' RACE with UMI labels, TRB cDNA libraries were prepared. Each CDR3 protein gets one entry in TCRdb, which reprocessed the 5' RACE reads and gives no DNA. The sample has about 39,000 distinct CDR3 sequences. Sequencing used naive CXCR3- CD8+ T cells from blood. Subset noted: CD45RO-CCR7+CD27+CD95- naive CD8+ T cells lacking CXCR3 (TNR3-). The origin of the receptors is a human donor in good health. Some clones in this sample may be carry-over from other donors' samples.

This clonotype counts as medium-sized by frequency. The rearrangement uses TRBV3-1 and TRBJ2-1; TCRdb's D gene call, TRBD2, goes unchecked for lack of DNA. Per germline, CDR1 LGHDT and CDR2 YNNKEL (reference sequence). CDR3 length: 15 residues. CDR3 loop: CASSRTSDIRNEQFF.

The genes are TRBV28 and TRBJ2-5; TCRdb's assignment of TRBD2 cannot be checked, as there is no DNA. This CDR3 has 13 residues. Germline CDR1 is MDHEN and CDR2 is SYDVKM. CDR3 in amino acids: CASRGSGIETQYF.

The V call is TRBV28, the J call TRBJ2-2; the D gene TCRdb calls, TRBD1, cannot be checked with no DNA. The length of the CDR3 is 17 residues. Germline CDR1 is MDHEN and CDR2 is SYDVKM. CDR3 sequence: CASSNREQGRNTGELFF.

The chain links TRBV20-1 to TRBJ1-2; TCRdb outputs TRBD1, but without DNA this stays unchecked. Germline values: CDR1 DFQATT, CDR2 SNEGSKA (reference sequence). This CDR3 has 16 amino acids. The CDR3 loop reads CSARRGSPDRERGYTF.

The CDR3 region is CASRPEGGPGRETQYF. The chain recombines TRBV12-3 or TRBV12-4 with TRBJ2-5; TCRdb picks TRBD1, but there is no DNA to check that call. The CDR3 consists of 16 residues.

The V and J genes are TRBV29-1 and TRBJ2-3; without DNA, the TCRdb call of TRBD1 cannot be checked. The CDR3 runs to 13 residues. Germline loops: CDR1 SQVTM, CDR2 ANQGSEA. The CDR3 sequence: CSVTGWATDTQYF.

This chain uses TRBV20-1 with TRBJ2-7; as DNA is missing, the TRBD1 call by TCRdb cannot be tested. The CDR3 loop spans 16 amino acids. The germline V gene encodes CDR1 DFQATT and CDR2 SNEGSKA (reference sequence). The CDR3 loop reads CSARENGTLISYEQYF.

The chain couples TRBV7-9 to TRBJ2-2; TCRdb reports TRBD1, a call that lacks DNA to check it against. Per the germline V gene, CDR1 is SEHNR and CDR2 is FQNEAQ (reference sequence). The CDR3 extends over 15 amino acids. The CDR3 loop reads CASSWSGANTGELFF.

The CDR3 sequence is CASSQRFVMNTEAFF. The chain uses TRBV4-1 and TRBJ1-1. From germline, CDR1 is MGHRA and CDR2 YSYEKL. This CDR3 has 15 amino acids.

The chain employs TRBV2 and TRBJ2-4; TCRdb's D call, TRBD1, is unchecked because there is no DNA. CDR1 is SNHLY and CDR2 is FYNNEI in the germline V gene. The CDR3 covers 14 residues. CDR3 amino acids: CASSDIQGENIQYF.

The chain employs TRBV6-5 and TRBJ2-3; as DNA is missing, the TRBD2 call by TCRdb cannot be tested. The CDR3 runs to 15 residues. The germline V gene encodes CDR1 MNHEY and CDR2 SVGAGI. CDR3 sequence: CASSRTSGGTDTQYF.

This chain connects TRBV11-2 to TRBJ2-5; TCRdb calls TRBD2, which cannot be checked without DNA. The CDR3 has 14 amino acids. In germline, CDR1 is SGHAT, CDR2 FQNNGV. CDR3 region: CASSASGLQETQYF.

This chain's CDR3 is CATSRDESPRANTEAFF. The chain links TRBV15 to TRBJ1-1. The V gene's germline CDR1 is LNHNV and CDR2 YYDKDF (reference sequence). The CDR3 consists of 17 residues.

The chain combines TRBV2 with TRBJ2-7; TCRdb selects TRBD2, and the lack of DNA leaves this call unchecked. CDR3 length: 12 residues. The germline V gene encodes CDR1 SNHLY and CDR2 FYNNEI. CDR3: CASSTLVAEQYF. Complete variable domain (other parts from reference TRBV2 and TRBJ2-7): EPEVTQTPSHQVTQMGQEVILRCVPISNHLYFYWYRQILGQKVEFLVSFYNNEISEKSEIFDDQFSVERPDGSNFTLKIRSTKLEDSAMYFCASSTLVAEQYFGPGTRLTVT.